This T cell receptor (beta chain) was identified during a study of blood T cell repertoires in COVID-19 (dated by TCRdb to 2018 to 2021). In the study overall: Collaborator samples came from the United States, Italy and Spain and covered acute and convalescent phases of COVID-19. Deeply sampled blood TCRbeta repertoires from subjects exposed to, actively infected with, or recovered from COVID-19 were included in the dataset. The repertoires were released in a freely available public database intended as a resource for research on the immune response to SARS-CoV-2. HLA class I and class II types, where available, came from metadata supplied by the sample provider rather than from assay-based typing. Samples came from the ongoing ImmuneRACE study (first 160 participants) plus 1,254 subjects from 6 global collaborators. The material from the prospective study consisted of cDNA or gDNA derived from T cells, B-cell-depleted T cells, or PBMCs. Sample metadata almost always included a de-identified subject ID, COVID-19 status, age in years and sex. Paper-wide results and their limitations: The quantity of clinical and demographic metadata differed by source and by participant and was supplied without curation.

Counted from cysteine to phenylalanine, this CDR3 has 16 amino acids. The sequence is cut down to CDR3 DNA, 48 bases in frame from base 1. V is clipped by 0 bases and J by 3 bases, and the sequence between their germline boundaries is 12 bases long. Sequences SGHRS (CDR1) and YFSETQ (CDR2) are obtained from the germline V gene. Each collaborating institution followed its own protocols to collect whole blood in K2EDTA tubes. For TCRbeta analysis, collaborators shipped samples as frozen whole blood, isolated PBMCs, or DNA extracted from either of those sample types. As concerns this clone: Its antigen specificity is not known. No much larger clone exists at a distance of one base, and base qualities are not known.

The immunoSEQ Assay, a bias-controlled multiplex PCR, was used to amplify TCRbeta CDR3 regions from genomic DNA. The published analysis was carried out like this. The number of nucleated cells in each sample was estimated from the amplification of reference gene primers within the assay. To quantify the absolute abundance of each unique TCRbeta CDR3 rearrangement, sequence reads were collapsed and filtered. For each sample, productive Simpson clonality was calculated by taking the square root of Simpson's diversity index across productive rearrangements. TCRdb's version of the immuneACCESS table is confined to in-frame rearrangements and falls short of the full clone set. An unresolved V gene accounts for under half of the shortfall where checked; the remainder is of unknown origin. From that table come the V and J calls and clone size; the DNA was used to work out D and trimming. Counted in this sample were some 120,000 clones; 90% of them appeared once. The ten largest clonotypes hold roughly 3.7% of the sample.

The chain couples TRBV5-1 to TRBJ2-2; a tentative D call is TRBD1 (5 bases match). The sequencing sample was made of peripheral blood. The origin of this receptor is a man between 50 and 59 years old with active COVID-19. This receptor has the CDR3 CASSLVAGYDTGELFF. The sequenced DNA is TGCGCCAGCAGCTTGGTGGCAGGGTATGACACCGGGGAGCTGTTTTTT.